This is a list of T cell receptor beta chains from one sample in a study of T cell responses to AZD1222 COVID-19 vaccine. Libraries were prepared by immunoSEQ multiplex PCR; TCRdb keeps only in-frame clonotypes and omits some of them. The sample contains more than 250,000 clones, over 85% of which appear only once. This material consisted of peripheral blood, taken on day 0 of AZD1222 vaccination. These receptor sequences come from an adult in good health. CDR3s include the opening cysteine and the closing phenylalanine or tryptophan. The order of the fields is J gene, V gene, D gene, clone size, CDR3 DNA, CDR3 protein. The D gene is left open where the match is weak. Expanded clones get a size class; other rows say once, few or many, or leave the size out.

TRBJ2-7 | TRBV4-1 | . | . | TGCGCCAGCAGCCAAAGATCATTAGGGCGGGCTCCTACCTACGAGCAGTACTTC | CASSQRSLGRAPTYEQYF
TRBJ2-5 | TRBV19 | TRBD1 | . | TGTGCCAGTAGTATCCAGGGGGCCGTTGGAGAGACCCAGTACTTC | CASSIQGAVGETQYF
TRBJ2-5 | TRBV5-6 | TRBD2 | . | TGTGCCAGCAGCTCCCTAGCGGGTAGGGAGACCCAGTACTTC | CASSSLAGRETQYF
TRBJ1-1 | TRBV6-2/TRBV6-3 | TRBD1 | . | TGTGCCAGCAGCCGGACAGGGGCACTGAACACTGAAGCTTTCTTT | CASSRTGALNTEAFF
TRBJ1-2 | TRBV5-1 | TRBD1 | . | TGCGCCAGCAGCCCTAGGACAGGGGGCCGTGGCTACACCTTC | CASSPRTGGRGYTF
TRBJ2-7 | TRBV21-1 | . | once | TGTGCCAGCAGCAGAATCTCTTCGGGGGTTGGCGAGCAGTACTTC | CASSRISSGVGEQYF
TRBJ1-2 | TRBV7-9 | . | . | TGTGCCAGCAGCCCGGGACGGGTTAACTATGGCTACACCTTC | CASSPGRVNYGYTF
TRBJ2-1 | TRBV29-1 | . | . | TGCAGCGGAGGGACTTCGAGGTGGTACAATGAGCAGTTCTTC | CSGGTSRWYNEQFF
TRBJ1-2 | TRBV9 | . | . | TGTGCCAGCAGCGTAGGGTCAGGGTATGGCTACACCTTC | CASSVGSGYGYTF
TRBJ1-4 | TRBV2 | TRBD1 | . | TGTGCCAGCAGTGGCAGGGGACAGAATGAAAAACTGTTTTTT | CASSGRGQNEKLFF
TRBJ2-3 | TRBV29-1 | . | . | TGCAGCGTTGAAGATCAACGGCAATCCAGCACAGATACGCAGTATTTT | CSVEDQRQSSTDTQYF
TRBJ1-6 | TRBV19 | . | . | TGTGCCAGTAGTATTGGGCGGAATTCACCCCTCCACTTT | CASSIGRNSPLHF
TRBJ1-2 | TRBV4-1 | . | . | TGCGCCAGCAGCCAAGATCCGGGGACACCGATCTATGGCTACACCTTC | CASSQDPGTPIYGYTF
TRBJ1-2 | TRBV5-1 | . | . | TGCGCCAGCGGGATACAGGGCGAAGGCTACACCTTC | CASGIQGEGYTF
TRBJ2-5 | TRBV28 | TRBD1 | . | TGTGCCAGCAGTAGCGGACAGGGGGCCTGGGAGACCCAGTACTTC | CASSSGQGAWETQYF
TRBJ2-5 | TRBV25-1 | . | . | TGTGCCAGCAGTGCCGAAGGATATGGAGAGACCCAGTACTTC | CASSAEGYGETQYF
TRBJ2-1 | TRBV4-1 | TRBD2 | . | TGCGCCAGCAGCCAAGAACTAGCGGGGGCTGCAGGCAATGAGCAGTTCTTC | CASSQELAGAAGNEQFF
TRBJ2-5 | TRBV3-1/TRBV3-2 | TRBD2 | . | TGTGCCAGCAGCTTTGCGGGGGGGCGTCAAGAGACCCAGTACTTC | CASSFAGGRQETQYF
TRBJ1-5 | TRBV7-7 | . | . | TGTGCCAGCAGCTTAGGGCTTGGGCTTTATCAGCCCCAGCATTTT | CASSLGLGLYQPQHF
TRBJ1-2 | TRBV1 | . | . | TGCACCAGCAGCCAAGAGTCCCCCTGGATCTTAGGCTACACCTTC | CTSSQESPWILGYTF
TRBJ1-4 | TRBV25-1 | . | . | TGTGCCAGCAGTCTCCTCGCTGGTGAAAAACTGTTTTTT | CASSLLAGEKLFF
TRBJ1-3 | TRBV28 | . | . | TGTGCCAGCACCCCGGGGGACTCTGGAAACACCATATATTTT | CASTPGDSGNTIYF
TRBJ1-2 | TRBV3-1/TRBV3-2 | . | . | TGTGCCAGCAGCCAACAAACGGCCTTCTACCGTTATGGCTACACCTTC | CASSQQTAFYRYGYTF
TRBJ1-2 | TRBV28 | . | . | TGTGCCAGCAGTGTCCCGGGACAATTTTGGTACACCTTC | CASSVPGQFWYTF
TRBJ2-3 | TRBV5-5 | TRBD2 | . | TGTGCCAGCAGTTCTGCCGGACTAGCGGGAGATACGCAGTATTTT | CASSSAGLAGDTQYF
TRBJ1-2 | TRBV6-5 | . | . | TGTGCCAGCAGTCCCGGGGGGGGACTGGGGACCTTC | CASSPGGGLGTF
TRBJ2-5 | TRBV5-1 | TRBD2 | . | TGCGCCAGCACCCCGAATCGGGGGGGCGAAGAGACCCAGTACTTC | CASTPNRGGEETQYF
TRBJ2-1 | TRBV9 | . | . | TGTGCCAGCAGCGTGGGACTTCAGAGCTCCTACAATGAGCAGTTCTTC | CASSVGLQSSYNEQFF
TRBJ1-1 | TRBV5-1 | TRBD1 | . | TGCGCCAGCAGCTTGCGCCGGGACAGGTCGGCTTTCTTT | CASSLRRDRSAFF
TRBJ2-7 | TRBV3-1/TRBV3-2 | . | . | TGTGCCAGCAGCTCGGTGGGGGACGAGCAGTACTTC | CASSSVGDEQYF
TRBJ2-7 | TRBV27 | TRBD2 | . | TGTGCCAGCAGCCACGGGAGGAGGGAACTCGAGCAGTACTTC | CASSHGRRELEQYF
TRBJ1-5 | TRBV28 | . | . | TGTGCCAGCACCTCGGGGGGCTACCCGGGTCAGCCCCAGCATTTT | CASTSGGYPGQPQHF
TRBJ1-1 | TRBV5-1 | . | . | TGCGCCAGCAGCCCGGACAGTTCGGCCACTGAAGCTTTCTTT | CASSPDSSATEAFF
TRBJ1-2 | TRBV28 | . | . | TGTGCCAGCAGTTTACTCTACAGGGAGCATCGAGGGGGCTACACCTTC | CASSLLYREHRGGYTF
TRBJ2-2 | TRBV5-4 | . | . | TGTGCCAGCAGCTTTACTTTGAACACCGGGGAGCTGTTTTTT | CASSFTLNTGELFF
TRBJ1-1 | TRBV2 | TRBD1 | . | TGTGCCAGCAAAACAGGGGGCCGGCCCACTGAAGCTTTCTTT | CASKTGGRPTEAFF
TRBJ1-1 | TRBV28 | . | once | TGTGCCAGCAGTCCGGTCCAATACACTGAAGCTTTCTTT | CASSPVQYTEAFF
TRBJ2-6 | TRBV28 | . | . | TGTGCCAGCATGGACAGTCTCCTCTCTGGGGCCAACGTCCTGACTTTC | CASMDSLLSGANVLTF
TRBJ2-1 | TRBV28 | TRBD2 | . | TGTGCCAGCACCCATCCGGCGGGAGCAGGCAATGAGCAGTTCTTC | CASTHPAGAGNEQFF
TRBJ1-2 | TRBV10-2 | . | . | TGCGCCAGCAGAGGATCAGGGTGGGGTGGCTACACCTTC | CASRGSGWGGYTF
TRBJ2-2 | TRBV19 | . | once | TGTGCCAGTAGTATAGGGGCGACCGGGGAGCTGTTTTTT | CASSIGATGELFF
TRBJ1-6 | TRBV9 | . | . | TGTGCCAGCAGCGTGGATCCCGGGCCCTATAATTCACCCCTCCACTTT | CASSVDPGPYNSPLHF
TRBJ1-1 | TRBV4-3 | . | . | TGCGCCAGCAGCCTTTTCGGGGCCAGCCCCACTGAAGCTTTCTTT | CASSLFGASPTEAFF